These T cell receptor beta chains were read from a single sample in a study of T cell changes during pregnancy in multiple sclerosis. Generated by immunoSEQ multiplex PCR, the TCRdb table keeps only in-frame clones and is missing some. This sample yields 40,000 to 60,000 clones, of which approximately 92% are seen a single time; just under 0.75% belongs to the top ten. Sequencing was performed on CD4+ T cells from peripheral blood mononuclear cells, taken in the third trimester of pregnancy. The source is a female donor with multiple sclerosis, enrolled in a pregnancy study. Each CDR3 is given with its conserved first and last residue. D genes are given only for firm matches. Only some rows state a clone size, as once, few, many or a class for expanded clones.

d_call,clone_size,v_call,j_call,cdr3_aa,cdr3_nt
TRBD1,NA,TRBV18,TRBJ1-1,CASSPLGQGALNTEAFF,TGTGCCAGCTCACCCCTCGGACAGGGCGCTCTGAACACTGAAGCTTTCTTT
TRBD1,NA,TRBV29-1,TRBJ2-5,CSVEGTGRETQYF,TGCAGCGTTGAGGGGACAGGTCGAGAGACCCAGTACTTC
NA,NA,TRBV18,TRBJ1-5,CASSPGFRGDQPQHF,TGTGCCAGCTCACCAGGGTTCCGGGGGGATCAGCCCCAGCATTTT
TRBD1,NA,TRBV4-3,TRBJ2-7,CASSQDTAGDSYAQYF,TGCGCCAGCAGCCAAGATACGGCAGGGGACAGCTACGCGCAGTACTTC
NA,NA,TRBV27,TRBJ2-2,CASSFRTALLNTGELFF,TGTGCCAGCAGTTTCCGGACAGCACTCCTGAACACCGGGGAGCTGTTTTTT
NA,once,TRBV19,TRBJ1-2,CASSIDGKWYGYTF,TGTGCCAGTAGTATTGACGGGAAGTGGTATGGCTACACCTTC
NA,NA,TRBV4-3,TRBJ2-7,CASSQGGGYEQYF,TGCGCCAGCAGCCAAGGAGGCGGCTACGAGCAGTACTTC
NA,NA,TRBV18,TRBJ1-1,CASSPLGVNTEAFF,TGTGCCAGCTCGCCCCTAGGGGTGAACACTGAAGCTTTCTTT
NA,NA,TRBV6-5,TRBJ1-1,CASSYPGWNTEAFF,TGTGCCAGCAGTTACCCCGGTTGGAACACTGAAGCTTTCTTT
NA,NA,TRBV15,TRBJ1-5,CATSRAPGEPQHF,TGTGCCACCAGCAGAGCGCCGGGTGAGCCCCAGCATTTT
TRBD1,NA,TRBV19,TRBJ2-3,CASSIFGTGKFGTQYF,TGTGCCAGTAGTATTTTTGGGACAGGGAAGTTTGGTACGCAGTATTTT
TRBD2,NA,TRBV7-3,TRBJ2-3,CASSFPSAGGKNTQYF,TGTGCCAGCAGCTTCCCCTCGGCGGGGGGGAAAAATACGCAGTATTTT